The 27 T cell receptor beta chains below all came from one sample that was sequenced in a study of blood T cell repertoires in COVID-19. Clones were read by immunoSEQ multiplex PCR, and TCRdb kept only the in-frame ones, dropping some. Here the sample spans about 320,000 clones, 80% to 90% being singletons. Sequencing input: PBMCs or T cells enriched from blood (not recorded which). The source is a woman aged 18-30 years who had recovered from COVID-19.

The rearrangement links TRBV19 to TRBJ1-2; 8 bases match TRBD1. V gave up 4 bases and J gave up 2 bases; unmatched junction bases: 12. Looked up from germline, CDR1 is LNHDA and CDR2 is SQIVND (reference sequence). This CDR3 has 17 amino acids. The chain's CDR3 is CASSTTRGPVSNYGYTF. CDR3 nucleotide sequence: TGTGCCAGTAGTACTACCAGGGGGCCGGTATCAAACTATGGCTACACCTTC.

This chain links TRBV11-1 with TRBJ1-1; no reliable D call. The germline CDR1 and CDR2 sequences are SGHAT and FQDESV (reference sequence). V lost 3 bases and J lost 1, with 6 bases in between. The CDR3 contains 13 residues. The CDR3 bases are TGTGCCAGCAGCTTCGGGAGGAACACTGAAGCTTTCTTT. Encoded protein: CASSFGRNTEAFF.

The chain uses TRBV18 and TRBJ1-3, with D maybe TRBD1 (5 bases). The V gene's germline CDR1 is KGHSH and CDR2 LQKENI. The germline V and J ends were trimmed by 3 bases and 0 bases, with 12 bases remaining between them. This CDR3 region has 16 residues. The CDR3 nucleotides read TGTGCCAGCTCACCCCCAACAGGACGCTCTGGAAACACCATATATTTT. Its protein product is CASSPPTGRSGNTIYF.

The chain has TRBV6-1 and TRBJ1-6; 9 bases are shared with TRBD1. After removal of 0 bases from V and 9 bases from J, the junction contained 3 bases not matched to a gene. The CDR3 spans 15 residues. Per the germline V gene, CDR1 is MNHNS and CDR2 is SASEGT. CDR3 sequence reads: CASSEAGQGTSPLHF. The CDR3 DNA reads TGTGCCAGCAGTGAAGCGGGACAGGGTACTTCACCCCTCCACTTT.

The chain joins TRBV28 to TRBJ1-5, with D possibly being TRBD1 (6 bases). The CDR3 extends over 14 amino acids. Trimming took off 3 bases at V and 3 bases at J, with 9 bases between the two ends. Per germline, CDR1 MDHEN and CDR2 SYDVKM. This CDR3 reads CASSFRGYNQPQHF. For the CDR3, the DNA is TGTGCCAGCAGTTTCAGGGGTTACAATCAGCCCCAGCATTTT.

The chain carries TRBV27 and TRBJ1-1, with 9 bases lining up with TRBD1. V was clipped by 3 bases and J by 4 bases; unmatched bases: 9. The CDR3 is 16 residues long. Germline assignment: CDR1 MNHEY and CDR2 SMNVEV (reference sequence). The CDR3 loop is CASSLVGQGLSTEAFF. The CDR3 nucleotides are TGTGCCAGCAGTTTGGTCGGACAGGGGTTGAGCACTGAAGCTTTCTTT.

The table lists this clone with a count of one. The J gene is TRBJ1-5, the V gene TRBV7-8; 8 bases are a match to TRBD1. The V gene's germline CDR1 is SGHVS and CDR2 FQNEAQ. This CDR3 has 15 amino acids. With V trimmed by 6 bases and J by 3 bases, 7 bases remained unmatched. CDR3 in amino acids: CASSSQGADNQPQHF. CDR3 DNA: TGTGCCAGCAGTTCGCAGGGGGCTGACAATCAGCCCCAGCATTTT.

The chain carries TRBV6-2 or TRBV6-3 and TRBJ1-5; 8 bases are shared with TRBD1. There are 16 residues in the CDR3. V was clipped by 6 bases and J by 0 bases; unmatched bases: 7. CDR1 is MNHEY and CDR2 is SVGEGT in the germline V gene. The CDR3 reads CASRPLDRGSNQPQHF. Written as DNA, the CDR3 is TGTGCCAGCAGACCTCTCGACAGGGGTAGCAATCAGCCCCAGCATTTT.

V gene TRBV19 combines with J gene TRBJ1-2, with 9 bases identical to TRBD1. With V trimmed by 6 bases and J by 3 bases, 8 bases remained unmatched. The CDR3 is 15 residues long. Germline loops: CDR1 LNHDA, CDR2 SQIVND (reference sequence). This CDR3 is CASSSRTGDYYGYTF. Written as DNA, the CDR3 is TGTGCCAGTAGCTCACGGACAGGGGACTACTATGGCTACACCTTC.

The chain combines TRBV5-1 with TRBJ2-1; TRBD2 matches 12 bases. The CDR3 sequence is 16 residues long. Germline-derived CDR1 and CDR2 are SGHRS and YFSETQ. The ends lost 0 bases at V and 8 bases at J; junction bases unmatched: 6. The CDR3 DNA follows: TGCGCCAGCAGCTTGGAATGGCTAGCGGGAGGGGATGAGCAGTTCTTC. This translates into CASSLEWLAGGDEQFF.

V usage is TRBV11-2 and J usage is TRBJ1-2; 9 nucleotides match TRBD1. The germline gives CDR1 SGHAT, CDR2 FQNNGV. The junction had 8 bases not matched to a gene; V was cut back by 1 base and J by 8 bases. This CDR3 is built from 15 residues. The CDR3 DNA sequence: TGTGCCAGCAGCTTAGCTGGACAGGGGCCCTGGGGCTACACCTTC. Translated, it gives CASSLAGQGPWGYTF.

This chain connects TRBV27 to TRBJ1-5; D is perhaps TRBD1 (5 bases). Per the germline V gene, CDR1 is MNHEY and CDR2 is SMNVEV (reference sequence). The CDR3 consists of 14 residues. The V end lost 6 bases, the J end lost 0 bases, and 9 bases lay between the germline ends. This CDR3 reads CASRTENSNQPQHF. Written as DNA, the CDR3 is TGTGCCAGCAGGACAGAAAATAGCAATCAGCCCCAGCATTTT.

The chain joins TRBV6-5 to TRBJ1-2; D unclear. Trimming removed 4 bases at V and 4 bases at J, with 10 bases between. CDR3 length: 13 amino acids. Germline CDR1 is MNHEY and CDR2 is SVGAGI. CDR3 sequence: CASSSTQPYGYTF. As DNA, the CDR3 is TGTGCCAGCAGTTCCACTCAACCCTATGGCTACACCTTC.

The chain uses TRBV28 and TRBJ2-4; the D gene is possibly TRBD2 (6 bases). Trimming stripped 4 bases from V and 2 bases from J, with 9 bases between. This CDR3 comprises 14 residues. Germline lookup yields CDR1 MDHEN and CDR2 SYDVKM. The CDR3 DNA reads as TGTGCCAGCAGTTCCGGGACTTCCAAAAACATTCAGTACTTC. Translating it yields CASSSGTSKNIQYF.

V gene TRBV5-1 combines with J gene TRBJ1-1; D is unresolved. This CDR3 is 17 amino acids long. Trimming removed 4 bases at V and 0 bases at J, with 19 bases between. Per germline, CDR1 SGHRS and CDR2 YFSETQ. The CDR3: CASSRILDSRVNTEAFF. The DNA for the CDR3 is TGCGCCAGCAGCCGAATCTTGGACTCCAGAGTGAACACTGAAGCTTTCTTT.

The chain employs TRBV4-1 and TRBJ2-3; perhaps TRBD2 as D (5 bases). Germline V gene data show CDR1 as MGHRA and CDR2 as YSYEKL. The length of the CDR3 is 13 residues. Trimming left V 0 bases short and J 8 bases short, with 9 bases between. CDR3 amino acids: CASSQDQRGTQYF. The CDR3 nucleotides read TGCGCCAGCAGCCAAGATCAACGGGGTACGCAGTATTTT.

The chain uses TRBV19 and TRBJ1-3; D ambiguous. The germline V gene has CDR1 LNHDA and CDR2 SQIVND (reference sequence). V shed 4 bases and J shed 4 bases, with 5 bases lying between them. The CDR3 extends over 12 amino acids. Written as DNA, the CDR3 is TGTGCCAGTAGTAGTCCGGGAAACACCATATATTTT. Residues: CASSSPGNTIYF. Drawing the rest from reference TRBV19 and TRBJ1-3, the complete variable domain is DGGITQSPKYLFRKEGQNVTLSCEQNLNHDAMYWYRQDPGQGLRLIYYSQIVNDFQKGDIAEGYSVSREKKESFPLTVTSAQKNPTAFYLCASSSPGNTIYFGEGSWLTVV.

In this sample, this clone turned up once. The chain employs TRBV6-2 or TRBV6-3 and TRBJ1-2; 7 bases match TRBD1. The junction had 13 bases not matched to a gene; V was cut back by 6 bases and J by 3 bases. The CDR3 length is 16 residues. Germline V gives CDR1 MNHEY, CDR2 SVGEGT. CDR3 bases: TGTGCCAGCAGCCGATCAACTGTAGGGACAGACTATGGCTACACCTTC. Protein product: CASSRSTVGTDYGYTF.

This clone came up once. The V gene is TRBV12-5, the J gene TRBJ2-2; a weak D match, TRBD2 (5 bases). The V end lost 7 bases, the J end lost 5 bases, and 20 bases lay between the germline ends. CDR1 LGHNT and CDR2 FRNRAP come from the germline V gene. The CDR3 length is 16 residues. This CDR3 is CASAASSGSLTGELFF. The CDR3 DNA follows: TGTGCTAGTGCCGCCAGTAGTGGGAGCTTAACCGGGGAGCTGTTTTTT.

The chain has TRBV6-2 or TRBV6-3 and TRBJ2-7, with D maybe TRBD2 (5 bases). The CDR3 has 15 residues. Germline loops: CDR1 MNHEY, CDR2 SVGEGT. Trimming pared 0 bases from V and 2 bases from J, leaving 11 bases between. CDR3 DNA: TGTGCCAGCAGTTACTCGAGGGCTTCCACCTACGAGCAGTACTTC. Translated: CASSYSRASTYEQYF.

This chain joins TRBV7-8 and TRBJ1-6; 10 positions match TRBD1. The germline V gene encodes CDR1 SGHVS and CDR2 FQNEAQ. CDR3 size: 15 residues. The junction had 7 bases not matched to a gene; V was cut back by 5 bases and J by 9 bases. The CDR3, as DNA: TGTGCCAGCAGCCCGGGCGGACAGGGGGGTTCACCCCTCCACTTT. It translates to CASSPGGQGGSPLHF.

The V gene is TRBV3-1 (or the pseudogene TRBV3-2), the J gene TRBJ1-6, with D possibly being TRBD1 (5 bases). CDR3 length: 14 amino acids. The V end lost 4 bases, the J end lost 9 bases, and 13 bases lay between the germline ends. Looked up from germline, CDR1 is LGHDT and CDR2 is YNNKEL (reference sequence). CDR3 amino acids: CASSPGTYASPLHF. DNA for the CDR3: TGTGCCAGCAGCCCAGGGACTTACGCTTCACCCCTCCACTTT.

This chain connects TRBV7-3 to TRBJ2-2; 13 bases line up with TRBD2. Unmatched junction bases numbered 4, after V lost 4 bases and J lost 5 bases. This CDR3 has 16 residues. CDR1 SGHTA and CDR2 FQGTGA come from the germline V gene. CDR3 amino acids: CASSSGLAGATGELFF. CDR3 nucleotides: TGTGCCAGCAGCTCCGGACTAGCGGGAGCTACCGGGGAGCTGTTTTTT. The complete variable domain, with remaining parts taken from reference TRBV7-3 and TRBJ2-2, reads GAGVSQTPSNKVTEKGKYVELRCDPISGHTALYWYRQSLGQGPEFLIYFQGTGAADDSGLPNDRFFAVRPEGSVSTLKIQRTERGDSAVYLCASSSGLAGATGELFFGEGSRLTVL.

This clone appeared a single time. The chain uses TRBV27 and TRBJ1-6, with no clear D. The CDR3 has 13 residues. Germline CDR1 is MNHEY and CDR2 is SMNVEV (reference sequence). Trimming cost V 6 bases and J 7 bases, with 10 bases left between them. DNA of the CDR3: TGTGCCAGCAGCACGGGTCTGAATTCACCCCTCCACTTT. It encodes CASSTGLNSPLHF.

V gene TRBV10-3 combines with J gene TRBJ1-5; possibly TRBD1 for D (6 bases). V gave up 2 bases and J gave up 1 base, with 9 bases separating them. The germline gives CDR1 ENHRY, CDR2 SYGVKD. This CDR3 region has 15 residues. The chain's CDR3 is CAISERQVSNQPQHF. The CDR3 DNA sequence: TGTGCCATCAGTGAGCGACAGGTCAGCAATCAGCCCCAGCATTTT.

The gene calls are TRBV11-2 and TRBJ1-4; D gene uncertain. V shed 2 bases and J shed 5 bases, with 9 bases lying between them. This CDR3 comprises 14 residues. Germline V gene data show CDR1 as SGHAT and CDR2 as FQNNGV. The CDR3: CASSLLQLNEKLFF. The CDR3 DNA is TGTGCCAGCAGCTTATTACAGCTGAATGAAAAACTGTTTTTT.

The chain links TRBV30 to TRBJ1-1; TRBD1 might be the D (5 bases). CDR1 is GTSNPN, CDR2 SVGIG, per germline (reference sequence). The CDR3 extends over 15 amino acids. Trimming removed 8 bases at V and 8 bases at J, with 27 bases between. CDR3 in DNA: TGTGCCGGTAGCACGGGACTAGCGGGGGTAAGGGAAGCTTTCTTT. It translates to CAGSTGLAGVREAFF.